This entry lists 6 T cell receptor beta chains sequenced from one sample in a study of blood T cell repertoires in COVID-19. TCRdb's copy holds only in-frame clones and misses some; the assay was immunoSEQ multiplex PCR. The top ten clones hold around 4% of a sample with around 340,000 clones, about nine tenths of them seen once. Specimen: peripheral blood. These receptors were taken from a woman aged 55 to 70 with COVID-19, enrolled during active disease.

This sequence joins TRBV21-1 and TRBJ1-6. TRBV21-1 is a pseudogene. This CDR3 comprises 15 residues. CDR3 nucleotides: TGTGCCAGCAGCAAAGGCCCGGTAGATAATTCACCCCTCCACTTT. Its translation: CASSKGPVDNSPLHF.

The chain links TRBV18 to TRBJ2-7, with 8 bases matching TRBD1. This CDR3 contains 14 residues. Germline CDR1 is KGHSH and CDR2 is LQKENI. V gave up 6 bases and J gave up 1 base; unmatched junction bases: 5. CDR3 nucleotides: TGTGCCAGCTCGTCCGGGACAGGTTCCTACGAGCAGTACTTC. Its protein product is CASSSGTGSYEQYF.

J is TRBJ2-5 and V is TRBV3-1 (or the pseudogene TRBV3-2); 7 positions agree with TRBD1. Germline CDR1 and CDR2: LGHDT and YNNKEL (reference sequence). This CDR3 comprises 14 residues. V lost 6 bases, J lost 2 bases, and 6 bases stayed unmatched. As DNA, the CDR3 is TGTGCCAGCAGGGCGACAGGGCAACAAGAGACCCAGTACTTC. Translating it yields CASRATGQQETQYF.

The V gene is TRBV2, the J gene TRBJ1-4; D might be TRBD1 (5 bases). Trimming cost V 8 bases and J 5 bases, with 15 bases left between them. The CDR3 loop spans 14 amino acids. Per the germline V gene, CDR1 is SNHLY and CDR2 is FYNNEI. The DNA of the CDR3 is TGTGCCAGCCGCGGGGGAATACCCAATGAAAAACTGTTTTTT. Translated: CASRGGIPNEKLFF.

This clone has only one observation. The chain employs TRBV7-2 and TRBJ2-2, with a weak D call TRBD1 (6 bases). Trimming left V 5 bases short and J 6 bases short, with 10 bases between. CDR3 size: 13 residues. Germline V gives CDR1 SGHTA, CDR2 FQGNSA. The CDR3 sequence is CASSAGVSGELFF. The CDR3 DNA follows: TGTGCCAGCAGCGCAGGGGTGTCCGGGGAGCTGTTTTTT.

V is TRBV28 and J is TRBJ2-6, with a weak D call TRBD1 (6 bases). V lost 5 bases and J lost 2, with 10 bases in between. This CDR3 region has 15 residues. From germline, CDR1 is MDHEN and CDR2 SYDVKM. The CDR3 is CASSQEGAGANVLTF. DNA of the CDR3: TGTGCCAGCAGTCAAGAGGGGGCTGGGGCCAACGTCCTGACTTTC.